What follows is one T cell receptor (beta chain) and its context. Its antigen is undetermined. The CDR3 runs to 14 residues. Germline assignment: CDR1 MNHEY and CDR2 SVGAGI. V shed 4 bases and J shed 7 bases, with 16 bases lying between them. Vbeta (60) and Jbeta (13) primers were used in the PCR. The assay was immunoSEQ multiplex PCR, and TCRdb's table has in-frame clones only and misses some. The sample shows about 180,000 clones, 82% of them seen only once. This sample was taken from a study of cytomegalovirus exposure and HLA in healthy donors. Study results and limitations: According to a later analysis, most TCR beta chains associated with CMV appeared HLA-restricted. Rarity marked most TCR sequences, yet some public TCRs occurred in many donors.

This TCR was recovered from a man aged 35 to 55 in good health and CMV-seronegative. This chain joins TRBV6-5 and TRBJ2-5; D might be TRBD1 (6 bases). The sample consisted of PBMCs. The chain's CDR3 is CASSLTGARGTQYF. In nucleotides, the CDR3 is TGTGCCAGCAGTTTGACAGGAGCCCGGGGGACCCAGTACTTC.